These 20 T cell receptor beta chains were sequenced from one sample in a study of blood T cell repertoires in COVID-19. Only in-frame clones appear in the TCRdb table, and some are missing; sequencing was by immunoSEQ multiplex PCR. The table lists some 21,000 clones, 70% to 90% of them singletons. The sample comprised peripheral blood. These receptors were taken from a woman of 80 years or more with active or convalescent COVID-19.

The chain recombines TRBV15 with TRBJ2-3; 7 bases are shared with TRBD1. J lost 1 base, V lost 9 bases, and 7 bases had no gene match. The CDR3 is 14 amino acids. CDR1 is LNHNV and CDR2 is YYDKDF in the germline V gene (reference sequence). This CDR3 reads CATAIGTGTDTQYF. The CDR3 coding sequence is TGTGCCACGGCGATTGGGACAGGCACAGATACGCAGTATTTT.

This chain uses TRBV5-5 with TRBJ1-2, with 8 bases that match TRBD1. J gave up 8 bases and V 4 bases, and 16 bases lay outside the gene matches. Germline CDR1 is SGHKS and CDR2 is YYEKEE (reference sequence). This CDR3 has 16 residues. The CDR3 sequence is CASSVVLGQALWGYTF. The CDR3 DNA sequence: TGTGCCAGCAGCGTAGTATTGGGACAGGCCCTATGGGGCTACACCTTC.

This clone is a singleton in its sample. The V call is TRBV18, the J call TRBJ2-3, with 9 bases that match TRBD2. CDR1 and CDR2 from the germline V gene are KGHSH and LQKENI. The V and J ends lost 1 base and 5 bases, in that order; junction bases with no gene match: 10. There are 17 residues in the CDR3. The DNA of the CDR3 is TGTGCCAGCTCACCACTTGTACGCGGGAGGGCCTTAGATACGCAGTATTTT. Protein sequence: CASSPLVRGRALDTQYF.

The rearrangement joins TRBV29-1 to TRBJ1-2, with D unresolved. Germline V CDR1 and CDR2: SQVTM, ANQGSEA. Trimming cost V 4 bases and J 5 bases, with 11 bases left between them. There are 12 residues in the CDR3. The CDR3 region is CSVVWSWYGYTF. The CDR3 nucleotides read TGCAGCGTTGTGTGGAGTTGGTATGGCTACACCTTC.

The table lists this clone with a few counts. This chain joins TRBV11-1 and TRBJ2-2; D possibly corresponds to TRBD2 (6 bases). Germline assignment: CDR1 SGHAT and CDR2 FQDESV (reference sequence). The CDR3 loop spans 15 amino acids. Between the trimmed V and J ends, which lost 3 bases and 5 bases, there was a span of 13 bases. The CDR3 region has the DNA TGTGCCAGCAGCTTTACTAGGGGAGGAACCGGGGAGCTGTTTTTT. Its protein product is CASSFTRGGTGELFF.

V and J are TRBV11-2 and TRBJ2-1; 10 bases map to TRBD2. This CDR3 has 19 amino acids. Looked up from germline, CDR1 is SGHAT and CDR2 is FQNNGV. Trimming cost V 1 base and J 7 bases; bases outside gene matches: 16. The CDR3 protein is CASSLVGLAGAARWNEQFF. The CDR3 bases are TGTGCCAGCAGCTTAGTAGGGCTAGCGGGAGCTGCAAGGTGGAATGAGCAGTTCTTC.

The rearrangement uses TRBV28 and TRBJ2-3, with D possibly TRBD1 on 5 matching bases. Germline V CDR1 and CDR2: MDHEN, SYDVKM. V lost 3 bases and J 4 bases, leaving 14 bases between the germline ends. This CDR3 is built from 15 residues. For the CDR3, the DNA is TGTGCCAGCAGTTTCGGGCAGGGTGGCGCAGATACGCAGTATTTT. Its protein product is CASSFGQGGADTQYF.

This chain links TRBV4-1 with TRBJ2-2, with 7 bases identical to TRBD1. CDR3 size: 17 residues. Germline-derived CDR1 and CDR2 are MGHRA and YSYEKL. Losses at the gene ends were 4 bases for V and 5 bases for J; bases not matched to a gene: 13. The CDR3 nucleotides are TGCGCCAGCAGCCGTGAAACAGGGGCGCGTCTAACCGGGGAGCTGTTTTTT. This gives the protein CASSRETGARLTGELFF.

The rearrangement joins TRBV5-1 to TRBJ2-7; D perhaps matches TRBD2 (6 bases). There are 15 residues in the CDR3. In germline, CDR1 is SGHRS, CDR2 YFSETQ. Trimming stripped 0 bases from V and 7 bases from J, with 17 bases between. In DNA, the CDR3 is TGCGCCAGCAGCTTGGTGGGGGGAAAATCTGAAGAGCAGTACTTC. It specifies CASSLVGGKSEEQYF.

This chain connects TRBV7-3 to TRBJ1-6, with TRBD1 identical over 7 bases. The trim removed 3 bases at V and 10 bases at J, leaving 9 bases unmatched. Germline assignment: CDR1 SGHTA and CDR2 FQGTGA. The CDR3 spans 15 residues. The DNA for the CDR3 is TGTGCCAGCAGCTTGTATTCAGGGGGTGAGTCACCCCTCCACTTT. Translating it yields CASSLYSGGESPLHF.

This chain connects TRBV19 to TRBJ2-7; 10 nucleotides agree with TRBD1. Germline loops: CDR1 LNHDA, CDR2 SQIVND (reference sequence). After removal of 3 bases from V and 7 bases from J, the junction contained 9 bases not matched to a gene. The CDR3 loop spans 15 amino acids. The CDR3 DNA follows: TGTGCCAGTAGTATGACTGGGACAGGGGCGGGAGAGCAGTACTTC. It yields the protein CASSMTGTGAGEQYF.

The table lists this clone with a few counts. This chain joins TRBV5-4 and TRBJ1-1; a weak D match, TRBD1 (5 bases). Trimming removed 0 bases at V and 6 bases at J, with 9 bases between. Germline CDR1 is SGHNT and CDR2 is YYREEE (reference sequence). The CDR3 spans 13 residues. The chain's CDR3 is CASSLAGLAEAFF. DNA of the CDR3: TGTGCCAGCAGCTTGGCAGGGTTGGCTGAAGCTTTCTTT. Full variable domain (remainder filled in from reference TRBV5-4 and TRBJ1-1): ETGVTQSPTHLIKTRGQQVTLRCSSQSGHNTVSWYQQALGQGPQFIFQYYREEENGRGNFPPRFSGLQFPNYSSELNVNALELDDSALYLCASSLAGLAEAFFGQGTRLTVV.

The gene calls are TRBV6-5 and TRBJ2-5; TRBD2 is a possible D gene (6 bases). Germline V gene lookup returns CDR1 MNHEY and CDR2 SVGAGI. This CDR3 spans 15 amino acids. V was clipped by 5 bases and J by 2 bases, with 15 bases between them. In DNA form, the CDR3 reads TGTGCCAGCAGTCTTGGAGGGGCGGGTCAAGAGACCCAGTACTTC. Amino acid sequence: CASSLGGAGQETQYF.

This clone appeared a few times. Other DNA sequences in the sample encode the same CDR3. The V and J genes are TRBV6-5 and TRBJ1-2; possibly TRBD1 for D (5 bases). Germline CDR1 is MNHEY and CDR2 is SVGAGI. The CDR3 runs to 12 residues. Deletions cut 2 bases from V and 5 bases from J, with 6 bases between. CDR3 in amino acids: CASSYRGYGYTF. In DNA, the CDR3 is TGTGCCAGCAGTTACCGGGGGTATGGCTACACCTTC.

The chain carries TRBV5-6 and TRBJ2-5, with D unresolved. CDR1 is SGHDT, CDR2 YYEEEE, per germline. The CDR3 spans 13 residues. Between the trimmed V and J ends, which lost 1 base and 5 bases, there was a span of 9 bases. CDR3 nucleotide sequence: TGTGCCAGCAGCTTGACTGTCGTGGAGACCCAGTACTTC. Amino acid sequence: CASSLTVVETQYF.

The chain employs TRBV7-3 and TRBJ2-2, with 9 bases lining up with TRBD1. The V segment lost 4 bases and the J segment 6 bases; nucleotides outside the gene matches: 3. This CDR3 comprises 14 residues. Germline CDR1 reads SGHTA; CDR2 reads FQGTGA. CDR3 sequence (DNA): TGTGCCAGCAGCTCGGGACAGGGCTCCGGGGAGCTGTTTTTT. The encoded protein is CASSSGQGSGELFF.

The CDR3, as DNA: TGCGCCAGCAGCCAAAGGACAGGGTTGAACTATGGCTACACCTTC. Translating it yields CASSQRTGLNYGYTF. The rearrangement links TRBV5-1 to TRBJ1-2, with 8 bases fitting TRBD1. V was clipped by 4 bases and J by 2 bases; unmatched bases: 7. The CDR3 contains 15 residues. CDR1 and CDR2 (germline): SGHRS, YFSETQ.

The chain couples TRBV5-1 to TRBJ2-3, with 7 bases aligning to TRBD2. CDR3 length: 17 amino acids. V gave up 0 bases and J gave up 2 bases; unmatched junction bases: 9. From germline, CDR1 is SGHRS and CDR2 YFSETQ. CDR3 protein: CASSLASVGGPTDTQYF. DNA of the CDR3: TGCGCCAGCAGCTTGGCCTCTGTGGGAGGGCCCACAGATACGCAGTATTTT.

The V call is TRBV16, the J call TRBJ1-1; D is unresolved. Germline assignment: CDR1 KGHSY and CDR2 FQNENV. V was pared by 7 bases and J by 3 bases, with 6 bases between. The CDR3 is 11 amino acids. The DNA for the CDR3 is TGTGCCAGCACCTTGTACACTGAAGCTTTCTTT. It is translated as CASTLYTEAFF.

The gene calls are TRBV11-2 and TRBJ1-4, with 9 bases fitting TRBD1. The CDR3 covers 15 residues. Trimming cost V 6 bases and J 6 bases; bases outside gene matches: 8. CDR1 and CDR2 from the germline V gene are SGHAT and FQNNGV. The CDR3: CASRDRDRAHEKLFF. The CDR3 coding sequence is TGTGCCAGCAGGGACCGGGACAGGGCGCATGAAAAACTGTTTTTT.